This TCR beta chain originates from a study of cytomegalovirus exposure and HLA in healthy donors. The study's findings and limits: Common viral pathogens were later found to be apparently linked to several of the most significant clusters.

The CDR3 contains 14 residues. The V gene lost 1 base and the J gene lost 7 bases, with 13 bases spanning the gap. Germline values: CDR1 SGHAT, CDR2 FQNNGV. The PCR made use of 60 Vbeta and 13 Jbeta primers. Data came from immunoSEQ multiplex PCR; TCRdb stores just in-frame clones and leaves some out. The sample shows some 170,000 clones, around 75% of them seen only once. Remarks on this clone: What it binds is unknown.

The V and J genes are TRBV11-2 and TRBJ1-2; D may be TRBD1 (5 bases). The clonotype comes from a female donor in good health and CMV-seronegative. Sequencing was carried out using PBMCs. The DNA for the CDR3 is TGTGCCAGCAGCTTAGTAGGCCAGGGCGCTGGCTACACCTTC. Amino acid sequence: CASSLVGQGAGYTF.